Listed below are T cell receptor beta chains from one sample, sequenced in a study of chemoradiotherapy in HPV16-positive cancers. Measured with immunoSEQ multiplex PCR; TCRdb has only the in-frame clones, and not every one. In the table there are about 3,000 clones, around 80% of which are singletons. This material consisted of tumor tissue, taken from a patient who underwent chemoradiotherapy. Receptors originate from a human donor with HPV-associated anogenital cancer. Both conserved end residues are trimmed from each CDR3. The order of the fields is CDR3 length, J gene, V gene, CDR3 protein.

cdr3_length: 11
j_call: TRBJ1-1
v_call: TRBV2
cdr3_aa: ASPGRGNTEAF

cdr3_length: 12
j_call: TRBJ2-1
v_call: TRBV11-2
cdr3_aa: ASSLDPSRGEQF

cdr3_length: 14
j_call: TRBJ2-7
v_call: TRBV11-2
cdr3_aa: ASSSPGGGSANEQY

cdr3_length: 9
j_call: TRBJ1-1
v_call: TRBV20-1
cdr3_aa: SARGNTEAF

cdr3_length: 16
j_call: TRBJ2-2
v_call: TRBV7-3
cdr3_aa: ASSLRRVAFTGTGELF

cdr3_length: 13
j_call: TRBJ2-2
v_call: TRBV7-2
cdr3_aa: ASSQVTGMIGELF

cdr3_length: 14
j_call: TRBJ1-3
v_call: TRBV18
cdr3_aa: ASSPGGRHSGNTIY

cdr3_length: 11
j_call: TRBJ1-1
v_call: TRBV4-3
cdr3_aa: ASSQDFVTEAF

cdr3_length: 13
j_call: TRBJ2-3
v_call: TRBV6-1
cdr3_aa: ASRPGTGEADTQY

cdr3_length: 13
j_call: TRBJ1-5
v_call: TRBV7-8
cdr3_aa: ASSFERGAGQPQH

cdr3_length: 12
j_call: TRBJ1-2
v_call: TRBV12-2
cdr3_aa: ASRLGARGGGYT

cdr3_length: 12
j_call: TRBJ1-5
v_call: TRBV2
cdr3_aa: ASRAGEGAKPQH

cdr3_length: 14
j_call: TRBJ2-3
v_call: TRBV7-2
cdr3_aa: ASSHIAGGPPDTQY

cdr3_length: 15
j_call: TRBJ1-2
v_call: TRBV19
cdr3_aa: ASSRGFLGQGLYGYT

cdr3_length: 14
j_call: TRBJ2-3
v_call: TRBV30
cdr3_aa: AWSPLTGTGPDTQY

cdr3_length: 12
j_call: TRBJ1-1
v_call: TRBV2
cdr3_aa: ASSERQLNTEAF

cdr3_length: 12
j_call: TRBJ1-3
v_call: TRBV6-5
cdr3_aa: ASIAGGSGNTIY

cdr3_length: 10
j_call: TRBJ2-1
v_call: TRBV30
cdr3_aa: AWSGNHNEQF

cdr3_length: 12
j_call: TRBJ2-2
v_call: TRBV6-6
cdr3_aa: ASSSKGNTGELF

cdr3_length: 13
j_call: TRBJ2-1
v_call: TRBV18
cdr3_aa: ASSNVPGTSAEQF

cdr3_length: 15
j_call: TRBJ2-3
v_call: TRBV27
cdr3_aa: ASSLSGTSGGTDTQY

cdr3_length: 12
j_call: TRBJ1-2
v_call: TRBV6-5
cdr3_aa: ASSYSAGAYGYT

cdr3_length: 11
j_call: TRBJ1-2
v_call: TRBV7-2
cdr3_aa: ASSLQYGRGYT

cdr3_length: 13
j_call: TRBJ1-5
v_call: TRBV6-1
cdr3_aa: ASSGPTGEAQPQH

cdr3_length: 13
j_call: TRBJ2-2
v_call: TRBV19
cdr3_aa: ASTLQGASTGELF

cdr3_length: 12
j_call: TRBJ2-1
v_call: TRBV6-4
cdr3_aa: ASSELEGGNEQF

cdr3_length: 18
j_call: TRBJ2-1
v_call: TRBV15
cdr3_aa: ATSRDMAGGEDRAYNEQF

cdr3_length: 11
j_call: TRBJ2-7
v_call: TRBV5-1
cdr3_aa: ASSSRGVGEQY

cdr3_length: 12
j_call: TRBJ2-7
v_call: TRBV29-1
cdr3_aa: SVPFGAGPYEQY

cdr3_length: 12
j_call: TRBJ1-4
v_call: TRBV6-1
cdr3_aa: ASMLGGEFEKLF

cdr3_length: 12
j_call: TRBJ1-4
v_call: TRBV11-2
cdr3_aa: ASSRGQLNEKLF

cdr3_length: 12
j_call: TRBJ2-2
v_call: TRBV15
cdr3_aa: ATSRDPETGELF

cdr3_length: 14
j_call: TRBJ2-2
v_call: TRBV6-4
cdr3_aa: ASSESSGGTTGELF

cdr3_length: 16
j_call: TRBJ2-2
v_call: TRBV7-9
cdr3_aa: ASSLGHSGTLSTGELF

cdr3_length: 12
j_call: TRBJ1-2
v_call: TRBV6-5
cdr3_aa: ASSYGGGFSGYT

cdr3_length: 14
j_call: TRBJ1-5
v_call: TRBV19
cdr3_aa: ASSGRTGASNQPQH

cdr3_length: 14
j_call: TRBJ1-1
v_call: TRBV9
cdr3_aa: ASRPLAGNIIREAF

cdr3_length: 16
j_call: TRBJ2-1
v_call: TRBV4-2
cdr3_aa: ASSQVTSGGNSYNEQF

cdr3_length: 12
j_call: TRBJ2-6
v_call: TRBV13
cdr3_aa: ASSFRTGANVLT

cdr3_length: 13
j_call: TRBJ2-3
v_call: TRBV7-2
cdr3_aa: ASSLILAGGDTQY

cdr3_length: 13
j_call: TRBJ2-7
v_call: TRBV15
cdr3_aa: ATSDGTGGSYEQY

cdr3_length: 12
j_call: TRBJ2-7
v_call: TRBV7-2
cdr3_aa: ASSPSGGAYEQY

cdr3_length: 14
j_call: TRBJ2-2
v_call: TRBV6-1
cdr3_aa: ASSENPDRSPGELF

cdr3_length: 11
j_call: TRBJ2-1
v_call: TRBV30
cdr3_aa: AWDLAGVNEQF

cdr3_length: 12
j_call: TRBJ2-5
v_call: TRBV5-4
cdr3_aa: AFQERGTFETQY

cdr3_length: 13
j_call: TRBJ2-3
v_call: TRBV4-3
cdr3_aa: ASSRGGEVTDTQY